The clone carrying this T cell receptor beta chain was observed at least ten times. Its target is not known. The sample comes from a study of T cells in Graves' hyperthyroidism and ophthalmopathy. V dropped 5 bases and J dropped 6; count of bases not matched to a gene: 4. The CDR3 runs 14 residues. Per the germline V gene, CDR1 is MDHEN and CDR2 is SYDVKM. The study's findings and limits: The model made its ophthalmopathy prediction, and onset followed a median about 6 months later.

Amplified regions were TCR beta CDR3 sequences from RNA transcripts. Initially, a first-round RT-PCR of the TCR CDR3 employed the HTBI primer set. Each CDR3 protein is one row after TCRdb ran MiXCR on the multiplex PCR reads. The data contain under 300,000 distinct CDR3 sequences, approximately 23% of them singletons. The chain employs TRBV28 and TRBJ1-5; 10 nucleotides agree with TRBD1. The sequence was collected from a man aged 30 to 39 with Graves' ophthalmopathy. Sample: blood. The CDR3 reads CASSPGQGGQPQHF. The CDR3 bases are TGTGCCAGCAGTCCAGGACAGGGGGGTCAGCCCCAGCATTTT. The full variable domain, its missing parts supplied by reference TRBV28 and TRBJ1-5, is DVKVTQSSRYLVKRTGEKVFLECVQDMDHENMFWYRQDPGLGLRLIYFSYDVKMKEKGDIPEGYSVSREKKERFSLILESASTNQTSMYLCASSPGQGGQPQHFGDGTRLSIL.